The 22 T cell receptor beta chains reported below all come from one sample, sequenced in a study of T cells in Graves' hyperthyroidism and ophthalmopathy. The investigators amplified TCR beta CDR3 regions from RNA transcripts. During a first-round RT-PCR of the TCR CDR3, the HTBI primer set was used. TCRdb analysed the multiplex PCR reads with MiXCR anew, one entry per CDR3 protein. The sample lists roughly 300,000 distinct CDR3 sequences; approximately 15% were seen once. Sequenced sample: blood. Every receptor here comes from a woman under 40 with Graves' hyperthyroidism.

This clonotype was seen more than once but under ten times. The V call is TRBV10-3, the J call TRBJ2-5; D is unclear. Looked up from germline, CDR1 is ENHRY and CDR2 is SYGVKD. Trimming took 6 bases from V and 5 from J, leaving 13 bases between them. CDR3 length: 13 residues. The CDR3 region has the DNA TGTGCCATCAGCGGACCTACCGGGGAGACCCAGTACTTC. Translating it yields CAISGPTGETQYF.

The sample holds many counts of this clonotype. The chain has TRBV28 and TRBJ2-7; no clear D gene. CDR1 is MDHEN, CDR2 SYDVKM, per germline. V lost 6 bases and J lost 3, with 6 bases in between. The CDR3 has 11 amino acids. DNA for the CDR3: TGTGCCAGCAGGGCAAACTACGAGCAGTACTTC. Translated: CASRANYEQYF.

The chain employs TRBV3-1 and TRBJ2-7, with 10 nucleotides matching TRBD2. Germline V gene data show CDR1 as LGHDT and CDR2 as YNNKEL (reference sequence). V lost 4 bases and J lost 1; bases outside the gene matches: 4. The CDR3 totals 15 residues. CDR3 amino acids: CASSPAGGPSYEQYF. CDR3 bases: TGTGCCAGCAGCCCAGCGGGAGGGCCTTCCTACGAGCAGTACTTC.

Concerning this clonotype: A much larger clone sits a single nucleotide away, making a read error possible. The gene calls are TRBV7-9 and TRBJ2-1; the match to TRBD2 covers 15 bases. The length of the CDR3 is 15 residues. With V trimmed by 4 bases and J by 7 bases, 2 bases remained unmatched. In germline, CDR1 is SEHNR, CDR2 FQNEAQ (reference sequence). The CDR3 is CASSYGTSGRNEQFF. CDR3 bases: TGTGCCAGCAGCTACGGGACTAGCGGGAGGAATGAGCAGTTCTTC.

V is TRBV28 and J is TRBJ1-2, with D hard to call. Trimming pared 5 bases from V and 5 bases from J, leaving 12 bases between. There are 13 residues in the CDR3. Germline V gene data show CDR1 as MDHEN and CDR2 as SYDVKM. CDR3 residues: CASSSRPGYGYTF. CDR3 coding DNA: TGTGCCAGCAGTAGCCGCCCGGGATATGGCTACACCTTC.

This clonotype has a count of ten or more. The chain recombines TRBV6-1 with TRBJ1-5; no reliable D call. Looked up from germline, CDR1 is MNHNS and CDR2 is SASEGT. The CDR3 has 13 amino acids. Trimming took 4 bases from V and 4 from J, leaving 8 bases between them. The CDR3 spells CASSGSANQPQHF. Here the CDR3 DNA reads TGTGCCAGCAGTGGATCCGCTAATCAGCCCCAGCATTTT.

The V call is TRBV5-6, the J call TRBJ1-3, with a possible D match to TRBD1 (5 bases). The CDR3 runs to 15 residues. The V end lost 4 bases, the J end lost 3 bases, and 14 bases lay between the germline ends. Looked up from germline, CDR1 is SGHDT and CDR2 is YYEEEE. CDR3 bases: TGTGCCAGCAGCCCACCAACGGGACTTGGAAACACCATATATTTT. This translates into CASSPPTGLGNTIYF.

This clonotype was seen repeatedly, ten times or more. The chain joins TRBV7-6 to TRBJ1-2; the D is unclear. This CDR3 comprises 13 residues. V was clipped by 1 base and J by 8 bases, with 11 bases between them. The germline CDR1 and CDR2 sequences are SGHVS and FNYEAQ. The CDR3 DNA reads as TGTGCCAGCAGCTTAGGGGAAATGGGCGGCTACACCTTC. Translating gives CASSLGEMGGYTF.

This clonotype was counted many times. The chain links TRBV2 to TRBJ1-5, with 8 bases fitting TRBD1. This CDR3 comprises 15 residues. The germline V gene has CDR1 SNHLY and CDR2 FYNNEI. V shed 3 bases and J 5 bases; nucleotides not matched to a gene: 6. CDR3 protein: CASSDAGGFYQPQHF. The CDR3, as DNA: TGTGCCAGCAGTGACGCAGGGGGCTTTTATCAGCCCCAGCATTTT.

The CDR3 sequence: CASSPGLAGSYEQFF. Here the CDR3 DNA reads TGTGCCAGCAGCCCGGGACTAGCGGGATCCTATGAGCAGTTCTTC. The rearrangement joins TRBV11-2 to TRBJ2-1, with TRBD2 matching over 13 bases. CDR3 length: 15 residues. The germline V gene encodes CDR1 SGHAT and CDR2 FQNNGV. The V gene end was trimmed by 5 bases and the J gene end by 8 bases; junction bases not matched to a gene: 6.

This chain uses TRBV12-3 or TRBV12-4 with TRBJ2-7; TRBD2 agrees at 14 bases. The CDR3 is 20 residues long. The junction had 21 bases not matched to a gene; V was cut back by 6 bases and J by 5 bases. Here the CDR3 DNA reads TGTGCCAGCAGGCCCCACCCCGGGACTAGCGGGAGACGTAGCGTCCACGAGCAGTACTTC. As protein: CASRPHPGTSGRRSVHEQYF.

This sequence joins TRBV18 and TRBJ1-1; the match to TRBD1 covers 8 bases. Losses at the gene ends were 3 bases for V and 10 bases for J; bases not matched to a gene: 10. CDR3 length equals 14 residues. Per germline, CDR1 KGHSH and CDR2 LQKENI. CDR3 DNA: TGTGCCAGCTCACCGGGGACAGGTCGGCGTGGAGCTTTCTTT. This encodes CASSPGTGRRGAFF.

The table lists this clonotype with a few counts. The V call is TRBV6-1, the J call TRBJ2-3, with D tentatively TRBD1 (5 bases). The CDR3 contains 15 residues. CDR1 and CDR2 (germline): MNHNS, SASEGT. V lost 6 bases, J lost 6 bases, and 19 bases lay in between. CDR3 sequence: CASSVRAEESDTQYF. CDR3 in DNA: TGTGCCAGCAGCGTCAGGGCCGAAGAATCGGATACGCAGTATTTT.

At least ten counts were recorded for this clonotype. The V and J genes are TRBV30 and TRBJ1-5; D is possibly TRBD1 (6 bases). This CDR3 is built from 13 residues. From germline, CDR1 is GTSNPN and CDR2 SVGIG (reference sequence). Trimming took off 5 bases at V and 4 bases at J, with 12 bases between the two ends. CDR3 loop: CAWSGQPNQPQHF. CDR3 nucleotide sequence: TGTGCCTGGTCTGGACAGCCTAATCAGCCCCAGCATTTT.

This clonotype occurred many times. V and J are TRBV19 and TRBJ2-7, with D unclear. V was cut by 6 bases and J by 0 bases, with 9 bases left in between. Germline CDR1 LNHDA, CDR2 SQIVND (reference sequence). The CDR3 is 13 amino acids. CDR3 nucleotides: TGTGCCAGTAGCCCCCACCCCTCCTACGAGCAGTACTTC. As protein: CASSPHPSYEQYF.

A single count supports this clonotype. The rearrangement uses TRBV7-6 and TRBJ2-5; no definite D call. Germline lookup yields CDR1 SGHVS and CDR2 FNYEAQ. This CDR3 has 11 amino acids. V lost 8 bases to trimming and J lost 5 bases, with 9 bases between them. The CDR3 DNA is TGTGCCAGCGGGTCCATGGAGACCCAGTACTTC. Translating gives CASGSMETQYF.

This clonotype was seen a few times. The chain carries TRBV12-3 or TRBV12-4 and TRBJ1-3, with D possibly matching TRBD1 (5 bases). The V and J ends lost 3 bases and 2 bases respectively, with 8 bases between them. The CDR3 has 14 amino acids. The CDR3 loop reads CASSLFRAGNTIYF. CDR3 nucleotide sequence: TGTGCCAGCAGTTTGTTCAGGGCTGGAAACACCATATATTTT.

The rearrangement joins TRBV28 to TRBJ2-5, with D uncertain. Germline assignment: CDR1 MDHEN and CDR2 SYDVKM. Deletions cut 5 bases from V and 3 bases from J, with 13 bases between. This CDR3 is built from 14 residues. The CDR3: CASSILKSKETQYF. CDR3 in DNA: TGTGCCAGCAGTATACTTAAGAGTAAAGAGACCCAGTACTTC.

This clonotype was counted a few times. This chain connects TRBV19 to TRBJ1-1, with 10 bases identical to TRBD1. Unmatched junction bases numbered 10, after V lost 6 bases and J lost 9 bases. The CDR3 covers 14 residues. CDR1 and CDR2 (germline): LNHDA, SQIVND (reference sequence). CDR3 DNA sequence: TGTGCCAGTAGCTGGGGGGACAGGGGCAACAAAGCTTTCTTT. Amino acids: CASSWGDRGNKAFF.

This rearrangement joins TRBV19 to TRBJ2-4; 8 nucleotides match TRBD2. The CDR3 sequence is 15 residues long. With 4 bases clipped from V and 2 bases from J, the junction kept 4 bases outside the gene matches. CDR1 and CDR2 (germline): LNHDA, SQIVND (reference sequence). The CDR3 bases are TGTGCCAGTAGTAAGAGCGGGAGTACCAAAAACATTCAGTACTTC. It codes for CASSKSGSTKNIQYF.

Only a few counts were recorded for this clonotype. The chain combines TRBV20-1 with TRBJ2-4; 7 bases fit TRBD1. Trimming at V came to 5 bases and at J to 1 base, leaving 11 bases not matched to a gene. The length of the CDR3 is 16 residues. Germline-derived CDR1 and CDR2 are DFQATT and SNEGSKA (reference sequence). The CDR3 spells CSAPDGQVGAKNIQYF. The CDR3 DNA is TGCAGTGCTCCAGACGGACAGGTTGGGGCCAAAAACATTCAGTACTTC.

The chain has TRBV20-1 and TRBJ2-3; D gene uncertain. CDR3 size: 16 residues. The ends were cut back, 0 bases at V and 2 bases at J, with 15 bases in the middle. CDR1 is DFQATT, CDR2 SNEGSKA, per germline (reference sequence). CDR3 residues: CSARDPTHRITDTQYF. The CDR3 coding sequence is TGCAGTGCTAGAGATCCCACTCACCGTATCACAGATACGCAGTATTTT.